This T cell receptor beta chain comes out of a study of a mutant IDH1 vaccine in newly diagnosed glioma listed by TCRdb under 2021. Study-wide context: Eight vaccinations were administered to patients in weeks 1, 3, 5, 7, 11, 15, 19 and 23, corresponding to visits V03 through V10. Vaccination began 4-6 weeks after radiotherapy alone, or alongside temozolomide cycles in the chemotherapy-containing groups. Peripheral blood samples were drawn at six visits, namely V03 (baseline), V05, V07, V10, V12 and V13. Of the roughly 30 treated patients, roughly 62% were male and about 38% were female, and the mean age was approximately 39 years. Longitudinal TCRB deep sequencing was done for some 25 treated patients, wherever samples were available for exploratory analyses. Prior to enrollment, standard therapy consisting of radiotherapy alone, temozolomide alone, or radiochemotherapy with temozolomide had been administered to patients, with the combination being received by most patients. Overall study outcomes, separate from this receptor: Availability determined which PBMC samples were chosen for TCRB deep sequencing. Across multiple MHC alleles, vaccine-induced immune responses were seen in more than 80% of patients. Pseudoprogression seemed to be unrelated to changes in the top peripheral T cell clonotypes found by TCRB sequencing. The authors stated that sample limitations prevented analyses of patient blood samples from being reproduced.

The library was prepared using the immunoSEQ multiplex PCR assay. Following the manufacturer's protocol, the hsTCRB Kit was used to amplify rearranged TCR beta chain sequences. TCRB libraries were sequenced on an Illumina MiSeq. The paper's processing steps were these. Demultiplexing, trimming and gene mapping were performed with the kit vendor's proprietary platform. In TCRdb, the immuneACCESS table is reduced to in-frame sequences with V and J assigned. These tables do not hold every clone; where another copy was compared, an unresolved V gene accounts for under half, and the others remain unexplained. The V and J calls and the clone size are those of that table, but D and trimming were determined from the DNA. This sample is represented by some 42,000 clones; approximately 83% of them were singletons. The ten top clones hold over 1.5% of the sample. The sample's time point, from its label and the paper: week 5, during vaccination. Each vaccine dose was 300 ug of a 20-mer mutant IDH1 peptide in Montanide, given subcutaneously with topical imiquimod. Newly diagnosed WHO grade 3 or 4 IDH1-mutant astrocytomas showing loss of nuclear ATRX were present in the donors. The samples were drawn from NOA16, a multicentre, single-arm, open-label phase I trial in Germany that tested a mutant IDH1 peptide vaccine in humans for the first time. Genomic DNA for TCRB sequencing was extracted from EDTA blood using the DNeasy Blood and Tissue Kit.

About this clone itself: Its recognized antigen is unknown. No base-level quality is on record; no much larger clone is a single base apart.

The V end loses 2 bases and the J end loses 0 bases, and a stretch of 12 bases separates them. Including cysteine and phenylalanine, the CDR3 has 16 amino acids. Only CDR3 DNA is held: 48 bases, read in frame from base 1. Taken from the germline V gene (reference sequence), the CDR1 and CDR2 loops are SGHNT and YYREEE. The rearranged chain carries TRBV5-4 and TRBJ2-1; the D segment cannot be called with confidence. The source material was PBMCs, sampled from a glioma patient whose treatment included an IDH1 peptide vaccine. The TCR originated in a man aged 40-49 years with glioma. The nucleotide sequence is TGTGCCAGCAGCTTCGCTTCTAGTGACTCCTACAATGAGCAGTTCTTC. It specifies CASSFASSDSYNEQFF.